This entry lists 7 T cell receptor beta chains sequenced from one sample in a study of blood T cell repertoires in COVID-19. TCRdb's table, derived via immunoSEQ multiplex PCR, lists solely in-frame clones and lacks some. This sample carries 150,000 to 200,000 clones, just under 95% of them seen once, and the ten largest clones take around 4.6%. The material sequenced was peripheral blood. The receptors were gathered from a woman aged 45-65 years with acute or convalescent COVID-19.

This clone is a singleton in its sample. The chain couples TRBV11-3 to TRBJ1-1; D is unresolved. With 5 bases removed from V and 3 bases from J, the gap between germline ends came to 10 bases. This CDR3 is 13 amino acids long. Germline-derived CDR1 and CDR2 are SGHNT and YENEEA. As DNA, the CDR3 is TGTGCCAGCAGCACGGGGAGGGACACTGAAGCTTTCTTT. It translates to CASSTGRDTEAFF.

The CDR3 spells CASSPSGETQYF. The CDR3, as DNA: TGTGCCAGCTCACCATCGGGGGAGACCCAGTACTTC. This chain uses TRBV18 with TRBJ2-5; D might be TRBD2 (5 bases). Germline-derived CDR1 and CDR2 are KGHSH and LQKENI. V lost 2 bases and J lost 5, with 6 bases in between. The CDR3 covers 12 residues. Together with reference TRBV18 and TRBJ2-5, the CDR3 gives the full variable domain: NAGVMQNPRHLVRRRGQEARLRCSPMKGHSHVYWYRQLPEEGLKFMVYLQKENIIDESGMPKERFSAEFPKEGPSILRIQQVVRGDSAAYFCASSPSGETQYFGPGTRLLVL.

The table lists this clone with a count of one. V and J are TRBV4-1 and TRBJ2-1, with 8 positions matching TRBD1. Germline V gene sequence: CDR1 MGHRA, CDR2 YSYEKL. The J segment lost 3 bases and the V segment lost 4 bases, leaving 8 bases of the junction unmatched. This CDR3 region has 16 residues. The DNA for the CDR3 is TGCGCCAGCAGCCTCCGGCACAGGGGGATCTACAATGAGCAGTTCTTC. Amino acid sequence: CASSLRHRGIYNEQFF.

This clone was seen just once. V is TRBV10-3 and J is TRBJ1-1; D is undetermined. V gave up 7 bases and J gave up 3 bases, with 12 bases separating them. Germline values: CDR1 ENHRY, CDR2 SYGVKD. CDR3 length: 13 residues. The DNA of the CDR3 is TGTGCCATCACCCCCCGAGGAGACACTGAAGCTTTCTTT. Encoded protein: CAITPRGDTEAFF.

The V call is TRBV6-1, the J call TRBJ2-7, with TRBD2 matching 13 bases. The ends lost 4 bases at V and 2 bases at J; junction bases unmatched: 5. This CDR3 has 16 amino acids. Germline V gene sequence: CDR1 MNHNS, CDR2 SASEGT. CDR3: CASSGGGLAGTYEQYF. The CDR3 DNA follows: TGTGCCAGCAGTGGGGGGGGACTAGCGGGAACCTACGAGCAGTACTTC.

The CDR3 region is CASSLGGSFPNYGYTF. In nucleotides, the CDR3 is TGTGCCAGCAGCCTCGGAGGGAGTTTCCCAAACTATGGCTACACCTTC. J is TRBJ1-2 and V is TRBV7-9, with D uncertain. Trimming removed 5 bases from V and 2 bases from J, with 18 bases in between. The CDR3 runs to 16 residues. CDR1 and CDR2 (germline): SEHNR, FQNEAQ (reference sequence).

The V and J genes are TRBV30 and TRBJ1-2, with a weak D call TRBD1 (5 bases). The CDR3 totals 17 residues. The V gene lost 2 bases and the J gene lost 4 bases, with 23 bases spanning the gap. CDR1 is GTSNPN and CDR2 is SVGIG in the germline V gene (reference sequence). The CDR3 DNA is TGTGCCTGGAGTTCGCCTGTGGAAAGGGGAATACTCTATGGCTACACCTTC. Its translation is CAWSSPVERGILYGYTF.